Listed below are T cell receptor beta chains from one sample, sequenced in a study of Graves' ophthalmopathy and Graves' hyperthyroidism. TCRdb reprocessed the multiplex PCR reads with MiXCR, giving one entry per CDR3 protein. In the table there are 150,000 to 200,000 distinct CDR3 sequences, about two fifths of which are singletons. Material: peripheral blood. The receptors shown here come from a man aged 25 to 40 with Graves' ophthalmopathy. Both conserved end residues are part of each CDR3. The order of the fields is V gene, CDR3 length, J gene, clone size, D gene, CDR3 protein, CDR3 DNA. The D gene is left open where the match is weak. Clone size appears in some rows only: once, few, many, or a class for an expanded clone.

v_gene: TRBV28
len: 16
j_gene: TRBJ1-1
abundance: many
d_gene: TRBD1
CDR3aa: CASSFGGTGMNTEAFF
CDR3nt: TGTGCCAGCAGTTTTGGAGGGACAGGCATGAACACTGAAGCTTTCTTT

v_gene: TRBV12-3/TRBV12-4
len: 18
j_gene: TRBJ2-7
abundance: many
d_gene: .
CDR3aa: CASSLKATPLGLSYEQYF
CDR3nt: TGTGCCAGCAGTTTAAAGGCTACTCCCCTCGGACTAAGCTACGAGCAGTACTTC

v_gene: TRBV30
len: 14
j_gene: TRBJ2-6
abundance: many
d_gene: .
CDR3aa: CAWSVSSGANVLTF
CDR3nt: TGTGCCTGGAGTGTGAGCTCTGGGGCCAACGTCCTGACTTTC

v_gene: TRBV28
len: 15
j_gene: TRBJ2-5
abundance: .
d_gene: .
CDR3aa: CASSLSVRGRETQYF
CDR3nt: TGTGCCAGCAGTTTGAGTGTGAGGGGGAGGGAGACCCAGTACTTC

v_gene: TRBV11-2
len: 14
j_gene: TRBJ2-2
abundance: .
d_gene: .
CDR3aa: CASSLSRGTGELFF
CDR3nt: TGTGCCAGCAGCTTATCGCGGGGCACCGGGGAGCTGTTTTTT

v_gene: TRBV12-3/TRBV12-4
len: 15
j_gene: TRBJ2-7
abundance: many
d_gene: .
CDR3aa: CASSLTDKRHYEQYF
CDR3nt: TGTGCCAGCAGTTTAACGGACAAGCGCCACTACGAGCAGTACTTC

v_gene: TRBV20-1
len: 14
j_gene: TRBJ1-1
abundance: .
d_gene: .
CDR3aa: CSANLPGLNTEAFF
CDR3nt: TGCAGTGCCAATCTCCCGGGACTGAACACTGAAGCTTTCTTT

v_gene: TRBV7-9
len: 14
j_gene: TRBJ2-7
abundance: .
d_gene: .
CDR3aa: CASQPGQEGYEQYF
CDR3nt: TGTGCCAGCCAACCAGGACAGGAGGGCTACGAGCAGTACTTC

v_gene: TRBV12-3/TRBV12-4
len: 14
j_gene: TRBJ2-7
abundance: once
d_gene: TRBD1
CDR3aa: CASSLGQAGYEQYF
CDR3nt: TGTGCCAGCAGCCTGGGACAGGCGGGCTACGAGCAGTACTTC

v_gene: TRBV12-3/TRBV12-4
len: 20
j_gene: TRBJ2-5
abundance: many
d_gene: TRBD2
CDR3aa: CASSLASGWLAGDSGETQYF
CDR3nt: TGTGCCAGCAGTTTAGCGTCCGGGTGGCTAGCGGGAGACTCGGGAGAGACCCAGTACTTC

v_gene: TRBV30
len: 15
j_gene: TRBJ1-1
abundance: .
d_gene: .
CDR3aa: CAWSARRSWNTEAFF
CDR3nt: TGTGCCTGGAGTGCGAGACGGAGCTGGAACACTGAAGCTTTCTTT

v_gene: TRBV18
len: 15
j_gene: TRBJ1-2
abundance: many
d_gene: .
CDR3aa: CASSPGGLSNYGYTF
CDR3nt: TGTGCCAGCTCACCAGGGGGCCTGTCTAACTATGGCTACACCTTC

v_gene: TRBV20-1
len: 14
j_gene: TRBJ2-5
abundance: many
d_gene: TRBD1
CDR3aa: CSAKRTGGSKTQYF
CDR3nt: TGCAGTGCCAAAAGGACAGGGGGATCAAAGACCCAGTACTTC

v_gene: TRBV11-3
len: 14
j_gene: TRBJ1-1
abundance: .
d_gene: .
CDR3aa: CASSLEAANTEAFF
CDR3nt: TGTGCCAGCAGCTTAGAAGCGGCGAACACTGAAGCTTTCTTT

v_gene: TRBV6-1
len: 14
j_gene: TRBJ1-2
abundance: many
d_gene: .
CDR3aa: CASSEAHGLYGYTF
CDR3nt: TGTGCCAGCAGTGAAGCTCATGGGCTCTATGGCTACACCTTC

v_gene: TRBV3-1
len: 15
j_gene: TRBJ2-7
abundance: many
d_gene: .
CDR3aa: CASSQDQGRSDEQYF
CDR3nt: TGTGCCAGCAGCCAAGATCAGGGGAGAAGCGACGAGCAGTACTTC

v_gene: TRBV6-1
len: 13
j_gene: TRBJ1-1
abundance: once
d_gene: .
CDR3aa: CASIREGGTEAFF
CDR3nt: TGTGCCAGTATTAGGGAGGGGGGCACTGAAGCTTTCTTT

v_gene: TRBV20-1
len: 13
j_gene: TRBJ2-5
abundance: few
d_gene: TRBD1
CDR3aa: CSADEQGSETQYF
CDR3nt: TGCAGTGCAGACGAACAGGGGAGCGAGACCCAGTACTTC

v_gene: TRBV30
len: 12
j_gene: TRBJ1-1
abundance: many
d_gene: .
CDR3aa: CAWSNHRTEAFF
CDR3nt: TGTGCCTGGAGTAACCACAGAACTGAAGCTTTCTTT

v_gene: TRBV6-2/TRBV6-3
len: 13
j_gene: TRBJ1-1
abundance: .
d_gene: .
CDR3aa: CASLFLLNTEAFF
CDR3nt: TGTGCCAGCCTCTTCCTATTGAACACTGAAGCTTTCTTT

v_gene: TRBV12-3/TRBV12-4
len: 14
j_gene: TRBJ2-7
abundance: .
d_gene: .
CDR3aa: CASSPQGTSYEQYF
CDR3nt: TGTGCCAGCTCCCCACAGGGGACTTCCTACGAGCAGTACTTC

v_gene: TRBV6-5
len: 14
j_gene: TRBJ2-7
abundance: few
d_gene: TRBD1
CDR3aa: CASSYDRGQYEQYF
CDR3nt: TGTGCCAGCAGTTACGACAGGGGGCAATACGAGCAGTACTTC

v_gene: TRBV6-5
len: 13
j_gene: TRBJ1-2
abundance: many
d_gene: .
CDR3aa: CASTRHRGGGYTF
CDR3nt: TGTGCCAGCACCCGCCACCGGGGAGGTGGCTACACCTTC

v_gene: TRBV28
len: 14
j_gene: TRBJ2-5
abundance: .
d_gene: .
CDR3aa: CATLGTAPRETQYF
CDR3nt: TGTGCCACTTTAGGGACGGCCCCCCGAGAGACCCAGTACTTC

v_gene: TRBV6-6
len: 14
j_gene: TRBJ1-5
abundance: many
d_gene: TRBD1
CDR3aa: CASSYTTGGQPQHF
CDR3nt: TGTGCCAGCAGTTACACGACAGGGGGCCAGCCCCAGCATTTT

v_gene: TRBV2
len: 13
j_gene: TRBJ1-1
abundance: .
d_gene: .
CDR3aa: CASIRVVGTEAFF
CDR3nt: TGTGCCAGCATCAGGGTCGTGGGCACTGAAGCTTTCTTT

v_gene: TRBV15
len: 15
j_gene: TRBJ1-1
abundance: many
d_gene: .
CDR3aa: CATSNGRPQNTEAFF
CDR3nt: TGTGCCACCAGTAACGGTAGGCCCCAGAACACTGAAGCTTTCTTT

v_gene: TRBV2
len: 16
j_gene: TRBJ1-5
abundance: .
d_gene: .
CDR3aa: CASSPYHSRGNQPQHF
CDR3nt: TGTGCCAGCAGTCCTTACCACTCCAGGGGAAATCAGCCCCAGCATTTT

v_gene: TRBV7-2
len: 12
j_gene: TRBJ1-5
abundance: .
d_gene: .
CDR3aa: CASSLIDQPQHF
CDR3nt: TGTGCCAGCAGCTTGATAGACCAGCCCCAGCATTTT

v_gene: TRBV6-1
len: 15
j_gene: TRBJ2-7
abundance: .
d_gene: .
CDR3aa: CASSELWGKVYEQYF
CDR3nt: TGTGCCAGCAGTGAACTTTGGGGAAAGGTCTACGAGCAGTACTTC

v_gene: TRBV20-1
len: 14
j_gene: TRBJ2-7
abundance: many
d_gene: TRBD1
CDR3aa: CSAVPGQGISEQYF
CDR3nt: TGCAGTGCTGTCCCGGGACAGGGTATTTCCGAGCAGTACTTC

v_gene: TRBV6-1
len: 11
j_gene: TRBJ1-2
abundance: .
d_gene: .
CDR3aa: CASSDYYGYTF
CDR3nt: TGTGCCAGCAGTGATTACTATGGCTACACCTTC

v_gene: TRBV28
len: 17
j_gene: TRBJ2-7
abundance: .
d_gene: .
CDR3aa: CASSRAGLLRVGYEQYF
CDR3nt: TGTGCCAGCAGCAGGGCTGGTTTATTGCGGGTGGGCTACGAGCAGTACTTC

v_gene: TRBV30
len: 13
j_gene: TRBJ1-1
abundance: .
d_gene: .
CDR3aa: CASTGQLNTEAFF
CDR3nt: TGTGCCAGCACCGGACAGTTGAACACTGAAGCTTTCTTT

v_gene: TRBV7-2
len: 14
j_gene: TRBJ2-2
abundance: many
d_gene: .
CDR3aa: CASSLQLEPGELFF
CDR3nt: TGTGCCAGCAGCTTACAGCTAGAACCCGGGGAGCTGTTTTTT

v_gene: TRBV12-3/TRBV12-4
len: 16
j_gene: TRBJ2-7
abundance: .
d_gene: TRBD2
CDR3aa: CASSPVGASGRFEQYF
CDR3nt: TGTGCCAGCAGTCCTGTCGGGGCTAGCGGGAGGTTCGAGCAGTACTTC

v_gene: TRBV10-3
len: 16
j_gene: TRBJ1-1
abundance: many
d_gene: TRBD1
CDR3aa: CAISSGTGIMNTEAFF
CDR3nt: TGTGCCATCTCCTCCGGGACAGGAATCATGAACACTGAAGCTTTCTTT

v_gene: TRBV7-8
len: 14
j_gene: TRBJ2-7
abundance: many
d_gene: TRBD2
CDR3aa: CASSSTSGAYEQYF
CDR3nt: TGTGCCAGCAGCTCGACTAGCGGTGCCTACGAGCAGTACTTC